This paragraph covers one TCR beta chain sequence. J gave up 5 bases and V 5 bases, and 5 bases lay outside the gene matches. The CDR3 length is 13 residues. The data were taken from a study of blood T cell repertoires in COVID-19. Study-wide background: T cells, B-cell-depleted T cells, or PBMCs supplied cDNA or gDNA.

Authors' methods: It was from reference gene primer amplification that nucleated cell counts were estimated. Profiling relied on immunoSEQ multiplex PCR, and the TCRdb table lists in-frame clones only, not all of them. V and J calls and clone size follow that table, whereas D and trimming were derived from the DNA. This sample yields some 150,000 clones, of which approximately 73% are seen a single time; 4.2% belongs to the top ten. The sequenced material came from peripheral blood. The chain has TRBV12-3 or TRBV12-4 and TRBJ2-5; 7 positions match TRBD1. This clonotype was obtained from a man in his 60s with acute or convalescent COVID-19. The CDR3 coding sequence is TGTGCCAGCAGTATGACAGGGTGGGAGACCCAGTACTTC. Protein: CASSMTGWETQYF.